Following are 27 T cell receptor beta chains from one sample sequenced in a study of chemoradiotherapy in HPV16-positive cancers. Sequencing used immunoSEQ multiplex PCR; TCRdb keeps in-frame clones, though not all of them. Altogether approximately 52,000 clones are present, about nine tenths being singletons, with the ten largest covering around 3.3%. The sample in question was blood, obtained from a patient who underwent chemoradiotherapy. Receptor source: a human donor with HPV-associated anogenital cancer.

The chain links TRBV11-2 to TRBJ1-2; 9 bases are a match to TRBD1. Trimming cost V 4 bases and J 4 bases; bases outside gene matches: 16. The CDR3 spans 18 residues. Germline V gene data show CDR1 as SGHAT and CDR2 as FQNNGV. Here the CDR3 DNA reads TGTGCCAGCAGCTCCCTGACAGGGGGAAAGGAATTTATCTATGGCTACACCTTC. As protein: CASSSLTGGKEFIYGYTF.

The chain employs TRBV5-1 and TRBJ1-3, with D perhaps TRBD1 (5 bases). Germline CDR1 is SGHRS and CDR2 is YFSETQ. This CDR3 spans 18 amino acids. V lost 2 bases to trimming and J lost 0 bases, with 18 bases between them. The CDR3 DNA is TGCGCCAGCAGCTTAACGGCAGGGAGGCCCAGCTCTGGAAACACCATATATTTT. This sequence encodes CASSLTAGRPSSGNTIYF.

This chain links TRBV21-1 with TRBJ1-2; the table's D call, TRBD1, was not checked against the DNA. TRBV21-1 is a documented pseudogene. The CDR3 extends over 13 amino acids. CDR3 in DNA: TGTGCCAGCAGCAAAGAACAGGGGGGTGGCTACACCTTC. It codes for CASSKEQGGGYTF.

The chain combines TRBV6-5 with TRBJ2-5, with a possible D match to TRBD1 (6 bases). The CDR3 is made up of 15 amino acids. The germline gives CDR1 MNHEY, CDR2 SVGAGI. The ends were cut back, 4 bases at V and 2 bases at J, with 14 bases in the middle. This CDR3 reads CASSLLQGRQETQYF. Written as DNA, the CDR3 is TGTGCCAGCAGTTTGCTACAGGGACGTCAAGAGACCCAGTACTTC.

This chain connects TRBV7-2 to TRBJ2-7; weak D call: TRBD1 (5 bases). This CDR3 contains 18 residues. The V end lost 0 bases, the J end lost 1 base, and 19 bases lay between the germline ends. Germline CDR1 reads SGHTA; CDR2 reads FQGNSA. CDR3 protein: CASSLAFSGAANSYEQYF. The CDR3 coding sequence is TGTGCCAGCAGCTTAGCCTTTAGTGGGGCAGCCAATTCCTACGAGCAGTACTTC.

J is TRBJ1-2 and V is TRBV19; D gene unclear. The germline V gene encodes CDR1 LNHDA and CDR2 SQIVND (reference sequence). Trimming took off 0 bases at V and 5 bases at J, with 10 bases between the two ends. This CDR3 is 14 amino acids long. The CDR3 DNA reads TGTGCCAGTAGTATAGAAGCTGAATATTATGGCTACACCTTC. It is translated as CASSIEAEYYGYTF. Full variable domain (missing parts from reference TRBV19 and TRBJ1-2): DGGITQSPKYLFRKEGQNVTLSCEQNLNHDAMYWYRQDPGQGLRLIYYSQIVNDFQKGDIAEGYSVSREKKESFPLTVTSAQKNPTAFYLCASSIEAEYYGYTFGSGTRLTVV.

The rearrangement uses TRBV30 and TRBJ1-1; 9 positions agree with TRBD1. This CDR3 has 12 amino acids. J gave up 3 bases and V 5 bases, and 1 base lay outside the gene matches. Germline CDR1 and CDR2: GTSNPN and SVGIG (reference sequence). CDR3 sequence (DNA): TGTGCCTGGGGACAGGGGTACACTGAAGCTTTCTTT. Its translation is CAWGQGYTEAFF.

The V gene is TRBV30, the J gene TRBJ2-4; 7 nucleotides line up with TRBD1. Trimming took 3 bases from V and 1 from J; bases not matched to a gene: 15. Looked up from germline, CDR1 is GTSNPN and CDR2 is SVGIG (reference sequence). The CDR3 is 18 residues long. CDR3 in amino acids: CAWRTDRVVDAAKNIQYF. CDR3 sequence (DNA): TGTGCCTGGAGGACCGACAGGGTCGTCGATGCGGCCAAAAACATTCAGTACTTC.

This clone was picked up one time. V is TRBV2 and J is TRBJ1-2; D is unclear. The V gene's germline CDR1 is SNHLY and CDR2 FYNNEI. The CDR3 runs to 13 residues. Trimming pared 3 bases from V and 0 bases from J, leaving 5 bases between. CDR3 nucleotide sequence: TGTGCCAGCAGTGAGGGAGCTAACTATGGCTACACCTTC. This sequence encodes CASSEGANYGYTF.

The chain uses TRBV30 and TRBJ2-5, with 8 bases that match TRBD2. Trimming at V came to 1 base and at J to 2 bases, leaving 9 bases not matched to a gene. Germline lookup yields CDR1 GTSNPN and CDR2 SVGIG (reference sequence). The CDR3 totals 16 residues. The CDR3 region is CAWSGGGTRGQETQYF. DNA for the CDR3: TGTGCCTGGAGTGGCGGGGGGACTAGGGGACAAGAGACCCAGTACTTC.

This chain links TRBV6-6 with TRBJ2-7; possible D gene TRBD2, 6 bases. The CDR3 contains 15 residues. V was cut by 4 bases and J by 2 bases, with 15 bases left in between. The germline CDR1 and CDR2 sequences are MNHNY and SVGAGI (reference sequence). Written as DNA, the CDR3 is TGTGCCAGCAGTTTCGACCTGGGGGGTCCCTACGAGCAGTACTTC. Its protein is CASSFDLGGPYEQYF.

The CDR3 DNA reads TGTGCCAGCAGCTTCGGACAGGGGGCAGATACGCAGTATTTT. This codes for CASSFGQGADTQYF. The chain combines TRBV5-6 with TRBJ2-3, with 10 bases lining up with TRBD1. CDR1 is SGHDT and CDR2 is YYEEEE in the germline V gene. The CDR3 runs 14 residues. Germline trimming cut 2 bases from V and 4 bases from J; bases unmatched to any gene: 1.

This clone was seen a single time. The chain is built from TRBV4-2 and TRBJ2-3; D may be TRBD1 (6 bases). With 4 bases removed from V and 5 bases from J, the gap between germline ends came to 10 bases. The CDR3 contains 13 residues. CDR1 is LGHNA, CDR2 YNFKEQ, per germline. DNA for the CDR3: TGTGCCAGCAGCCCTCTACAGGGAGATACGCAGTATTTT. This translates into CASSPLQGDTQYF.

In this sample, this clone turned up a few times. This chain links TRBV19 with TRBJ1-2; D not resolved. Trimming cost V 6 bases and J 8 bases, with 13 bases left between them. The CDR3 loop spans 12 amino acids. Germline V lookup: CDR1 LNHDA, CDR2 SQIVND (reference sequence). The CDR3 sequence: CASSDTQSGYTF. The CDR3 region has the DNA TGTGCCAGTAGCGATACCCAGTCGGGCTACACCTTC.

This rearrangement joins TRBV19 to TRBJ1-2, with D unresolved. V was shortened by 5 bases and J by 7 bases, with 20 bases between the two germline ends. Looked up from germline, CDR1 is LNHDA and CDR2 is SQIVND (reference sequence). This CDR3 has 15 amino acids. CDR3 loop: CASSSPAAGKGGYTF. The CDR3 DNA reads TGTGCCAGTAGTTCCCCGGCGGCGGGGAAAGGTGGCTACACCTTC.

The chain has TRBV30 and TRBJ1-1, with D possibly TRBD1 on 6 matching bases. Trimming took 5 bases from V and 11 from J, leaving 21 bases between them. The CDR3 extends over 13 amino acids. Germline CDR1 GTSNPN, CDR2 SVGIG (reference sequence). CDR3: CAWAPDRTGRAFF. The DNA of the CDR3 is TGTGCCTGGGCCCCCGACAGGACGGGCAGGGCTTTCTTT. The complete variable domain, with remaining parts taken from reference TRBV30 and TRBJ1-1, reads SQTIHQWPATLVQPVGSPLSLECTVEGTSNPNLYWYRQAAGRGLQLLFYSVGIGQISSEVPQNLSASRPQDRQFILSSKKLLLSDSGFYLCAWAPDRTGRAFFGQGTRLTVV.

V usage is TRBV9 and J usage is TRBJ1-1; no definite D call. Trimming took 4 bases from V and 4 from J, leaving 17 bases between them. Germline CDR1 is SGDLS and CDR2 is YYNGEE. This CDR3 spans 15 amino acids. CDR3 coding DNA: TGTGCCAGCAGCAAACGGTCCGTTGAGGGCACTGAAGCTTTCTTT. Translated, it gives CASSKRSVEGTEAFF.

The chain is built from TRBV11-2 and TRBJ1-5; D is ambiguous. The CDR3 runs to 13 residues. The V end was cut by 5 bases, the J end by 10 bases, with 15 bases between. CDR1 is SGHAT and CDR2 is FQNNGV in the germline V gene. DNA of the CDR3: TGTGCCAGCAGCCCCGGGGTCATCAACCCCCAGCATTTT. Translating it yields CASSPGVINPQHF. The entire variable domain, with the rest obtained from reference TRBV11-2 and TRBJ1-5, is as follows: EAGVAQSPRYKIIEKRQSVAFWCNPISGHATLYWYQQILGQGPKLLIQFQNNGVVDDSQLPKDRFSAERLKGVDSTLKIQPAKLEDSAVYLCASSPGVINPQHFGDGTRLSIL.

The chain joins TRBV28 to TRBJ1-2; D perhaps matches TRBD1 (6 bases). Trimming took off 4 bases at V and 5 bases at J, with 11 bases between the two ends. Germline lookup yields CDR1 MDHEN and CDR2 SYDVKM. CDR3 length equals 13 residues. Here the CDR3 reads CASSSNQGYGYTF. CDR3 bases: TGTGCCAGCAGTTCCAACCAGGGGTATGGCTACACCTTC.

The chain joins TRBV29-1 to TRBJ2-1; 10 nucleotides match TRBD2. The V gene's germline CDR1 is SQVTM and CDR2 ANQGSEA. The length of the CDR3 is 15 residues. V lost 7 bases and J lost 8; bases outside the gene matches: 14. CDR3 bases: TGCAGCGCTGGGCGAGCGGGAGGGCCTTTGGATGAGCAGTTCTTC. As protein: CSAGRAGGPLDEQFF.

The chain's CDR3 is CASSFAHAGTGEKLFF. The CDR3 coding sequence is TGTGCCAGCAGCTTTGCTCATGCCGGGACAGGTGAAAAACTGTTTTTT. The J gene is TRBJ1-4, the V gene TRBV13; 8 positions agree with TRBD1. This CDR3 has 16 residues. The germline V gene has CDR1 PRHDT and CDR2 FYEKMQ (reference sequence). V dropped 3 bases and J dropped 7; count of bases not matched to a gene: 10.

This chain joins TRBV5-1 and TRBJ1-5; 11 bases align to TRBD1. V shed 4 bases and J 7 bases; nucleotides not matched to a gene: 7. The CDR3 contains 15 residues. Germline V gene lookup returns CDR1 SGHRS and CDR2 YFSETQ. In nucleotides, the CDR3 is TGCGCCAGCAGCACCGGGACAGGGGGGAACCAGCCCCAGCATTTT. Its protein product is CASSTGTGGNQPQHF.

J is TRBJ2-3 and V is TRBV7-9, with D perhaps TRBD2 (5 bases). The V gene lost 5 bases and the J gene lost 6 bases, with 18 bases spanning the gap. This CDR3 comprises 15 residues. Germline CDR1 is SEHNR and CDR2 is FQNEAQ (reference sequence). Written as DNA, the CDR3 is TGTGCCAGCAGCCGCGAGACCTACTCGGGGGATACGCAGTATTTT. It yields the protein CASSRETYSGDTQYF. Full variable domain (missing parts from reference TRBV7-9 and TRBJ2-3): DTGVSQNPRHKITKRGQNVTFRCDPISEHNRLYWYRQTLGQGPEFLTYFQNEAQLEKSRLLSDRFSAERPKGSFSTLEIQRTEQGDSAMYLCASSRETYSGDTQYFGPGTRLTVL.

This clone has a single count. The chain uses TRBV19 and TRBJ1-4; D is possibly TRBD1 (5 bases). V shed 8 bases and J shed 5 bases, with 15 bases lying between them. The CDR3 sequence is 14 residues long. CDR1 and CDR2 from the germline V gene are LNHDA and SQIVND (reference sequence). CDR3 coding DNA: TGTGCCAGTGCAGTTGGGACCGACAATGAAAAACTGTTTTTT. It encodes CASAVGTDNEKLFF.

The chain carries TRBV7-2 and TRBJ1-5, with TRBD1 matching 8 bases. V lost 2 bases and J lost 8; bases outside the gene matches: 11. Per germline, CDR1 SGHTA and CDR2 FQGNSA. This CDR3 comprises 16 residues. DNA of the CDR3: TGTGCCAGCAGCTTATCCACCGACAGGGGCACTAAGCCCCAGCATTTT. It codes for CASSLSTDRGTKPQHF.

This clone has only a few counts. J is TRBJ2-1 and V is TRBV7-2; 9 nucleotides match TRBD1. CDR1 and CDR2 from the germline V gene are SGHTA and FQGNSA. With 2 bases clipped from V and 0 bases from J, the junction kept 2 bases outside the gene matches. The CDR3 length is 16 residues. The CDR3 nucleotides read TGTGCCAGCAGCTTAATGACAGGGGGCTCCTACAATGAGCAGTTCTTC. This sequence encodes CASSLMTGGSYNEQFF.

The sample holds one count of this clone. For the CDR3, the DNA is TGTGCCAGCAGCTTAGTACAGGGGTTTTCTTCACCCCTCCACTTT. As protein: CASSLVQGFSSPLHF. The chain has TRBV7-8 and TRBJ1-6; 7 bases map to TRBD1. CDR1 and CDR2 (germline): SGHVS, FQNEAQ. J lost 9 bases, V lost 1 base, and 6 bases had no gene match. This CDR3 spans 15 amino acids.